Below are 30 T cell receptor beta chains sequenced from a single sample in a study of T cell responses to AZD1222 COVID-19 vaccine. Data came from immunoSEQ multiplex PCR; TCRdb stores just in-frame clones and leaves some out. The data hold 190,000 or so clones, with 90% to 95% observed a single time. The source material was peripheral blood, sampled 28 days after the second AZD1222 dose. The receptors were sampled from an adult who received the AZD1222 COVID-19 vaccine.

The gene calls are TRBV6-5 and TRBJ2-1, with 12 bases lining up with TRBD2. The J segment lost 6 bases and the V segment lost 8 bases, leaving 8 bases of the junction unmatched. Germline CDR1 reads MNHEY; CDR2 reads SVGAGI. There are 15 residues in the CDR3. CDR3 in DNA: TGTGCCAGCTCTGGACTAGCGGGGCGGTCCAATGAGCAGTTCTTC. Translating gives CASSGLAGRSNEQFF.

The CDR3 reads CASRGRAAFNEQFF. The CDR3 DNA reads TGTGCCAGCAGGGGCCGGGCCGCTTTCAATGAGCAGTTCTTC. V usage is TRBV2 and J usage is TRBJ2-1, with unresolved D. With 6 bases removed from V and 6 bases from J, the gap between germline ends came to 15 bases. Germline CDR1 is SNHLY and CDR2 is FYNNEI. There are 14 residues in the CDR3.

The rearrangement uses TRBV28 and TRBJ2-1; D might be TRBD1 or TRBD2, each matching 5 bases. The length of the CDR3 is 14 residues. With 3 bases removed from V and 4 bases from J, the gap between germline ends came to 10 bases. Germline-derived CDR1 and CDR2 are MDHEN and SYDVKM. This CDR3 is CASSLGERYNEQFF. As DNA, the CDR3 is TGTGCCAGCAGTTTGGGGGAAAGGTACAATGAGCAGTTCTTC.

CDR3 DNA: TGTGCCACCAGCAGAGCAGTCGGAGGGATCACTGAAGCTTTCTTT. Translated: CATSRAVGGITEAFF. This chain connects TRBV15 to TRBJ1-1; D uncertain. Germline V gene lookup returns CDR1 LNHNV and CDR2 YYDKDF (reference sequence). This CDR3 spans 15 amino acids. Trimming stripped 1 base from V and 4 bases from J, with 13 bases between. The full variable domain, rest sourced from reference TRBV15 and TRBJ1-1, is DAMVIQNPRYQVTQFGKPVTLSCSQTLNHNVMYWYQQKSSQAPKLLFHYYDKDFNNEADTPDNFQSRRPNTSFCFLDIRSPGLGDTAMYLCATSRAVGGITEAFFGQGTRLTVV.

V gene TRBV3-1 (or the pseudogene TRBV3-2) combines with J gene TRBJ1-1; D is possibly TRBD1 (5 bases). The CDR3 has 14 residues. Germline-derived CDR1 and CDR2 are LGHDT and YNNKEL (reference sequence). V dropped 1 base and J dropped 5 bases, with 11 bases sitting between them. The CDR3 nucleotides read TGTGCCAGCAGCCAAGGGGGGAGGGGTACTGAAGCTTTCTTT. Protein sequence: CASSQGGRGTEAFF.

J is TRBJ1-5 and V is TRBV5-8; D is perhaps TRBD1 (5 bases). The V gene lost 2 bases and the J gene lost 0 bases, with 15 bases spanning the gap. This CDR3 contains 17 residues. Looked up from germline, CDR1 is SGHTS and CDR2 is YDEGEE. The CDR3 loop is CASSFGSGAYSNQPQHF. CDR3 nucleotides: TGTGCCAGCAGCTTCGGTAGCGGGGCCTATAGCAATCAGCCCCAGCATTTT. The full variable domain, rest sourced from reference TRBV5-8 and TRBJ1-5, is EAGVTQSPTHLIKTRGQQATLRCSPISGHTSVYWYQQALGLGLQFLLWYDEGEERNRGNFPPRFSGRQFPNYSSELNVNALELEDSALYLCASSFGSGAYSNQPQHFGDGTRLSIL.

The chain couples TRBV2 to TRBJ2-1; no clear D. The CDR3 sequence is 13 residues long. V was cut by 1 base and J by 5 bases, with 6 bases left in between. Per germline, CDR1 SNHLY and CDR2 FYNNEI. CDR3 in DNA: TGTGCCAGCAGTGAAGACTTAAACAATGAGCAGTTCTTC. It yields the protein CASSEDLNNEQFF.

Note on this clone: This sample includes further DNA sequences coding for the same CDR3. The J gene is TRBJ1-5, the V gene TRBV12-3 or TRBV12-4; maybe TRBD1 (5 bases). This CDR3 contains 13 residues. Between the trimmed V and J ends, which lost 6 bases and 4 bases, there was a span of 10 bases. CDR3 nucleotide sequence: TGTGCCAGCAGGGGGACTGGAAATCAGCCCCAGCATTTT. The encoded protein is CASRGTGNQPQHF.

The rearrangement uses TRBV6-4 and TRBJ1-6; no reliable D call. V was pared by 2 bases and J by 10 bases, with 15 bases between. The V gene's germline CDR1 is MRHNA and CDR2 SNTAGT. This CDR3 has 15 residues. CDR3 nucleotide sequence: TGTGCCAGCAGTGACGGTGCCGGCTACGGATCACCCCTCCACTTT. It specifies CASSDGAGYGSPLHF.

The chain couples TRBV5-4 to TRBJ2-7; no clear D. The V end lost 0 bases, the J end lost 3 bases, and 13 bases lay between the germline ends. The V gene's germline CDR1 is SGHNT and CDR2 YYREEE (reference sequence). The CDR3 runs 15 residues. The CDR3 DNA reads TGTGCCAGCAGCTTGGCCCAAGGCTCCATCTACGAGCAGTACTTC. This sequence encodes CASSLAQGSIYEQYF.

J is TRBJ1-1 and V is TRBV27; 8 nucleotides line up with TRBD1. Germline V lookup: CDR1 MNHEY, CDR2 SMNVEV (reference sequence). The J segment lost 4 bases and the V segment lost 5 bases, leaving 6 bases of the junction unmatched. The CDR3 extends over 14 amino acids. The CDR3 reads CASSLGQGGTEAFF. For the CDR3, the DNA is TGTGCCAGCAGTCTAGGACAGGGAGGCACTGAAGCTTTCTTT.

The CDR3 DNA sequence: TGTGCCAGTAAAAGACCGAATGGAAACACCATATATTTT. Translated, it gives CASKRPNGNTIYF. The V and J genes are TRBV19 and TRBJ1-3, with D hard to call. The CDR3 runs 13 residues. Germline-derived CDR1 and CDR2 are LNHDA and SQIVND (reference sequence). V lost 7 bases and J 3 bases, leaving 10 bases between the germline ends. The complete variable domain, with remaining parts taken from reference TRBV19 and TRBJ1-3, reads DGGITQSPKYLFRKEGQNVTLSCEQNLNHDAMYWYRQDPGQGLRLIYYSQIVNDFQKGDIAEGYSVSREKKESFPLTVTSAQKNPTAFYLCASKRPNGNTIYFGEGSWLTVV.

The DNA of the CDR3 is TGTGCCACCAGCAGAGGGGGGGATACGCAGTATTTT. This encodes CATSRGGDTQYF. The V gene is TRBV15, the J gene TRBJ2-3, with D possibly being TRBD1 or TRBD2 (5 bases each). The CDR3 runs to 12 residues. Germline V gene sequence: CDR1 LNHNV, CDR2 YYDKDF (reference sequence). V was pared by 1 base and J by 6 bases, with 5 bases between.

The J gene is TRBJ1-6, the V gene TRBV6-5, with TRBD1 matching over 11 bases. Germline CDR1 is MNHEY and CDR2 is SVGAGI. Unmatched junction bases numbered 2, after V lost 6 bases and J lost 10 bases. This CDR3 is 13 amino acids long. Written as DNA, the CDR3 is TGTGCCAGCAGGGGACAGGGGGGGTCACCCCTCCACTTT. As protein: CASRGQGGSPLHF.

The chain carries TRBV27 and TRBJ1-2; D uncertain. The V and J ends lost 2 bases and 2 bases respectively, with 6 bases between them. The CDR3 consists of 13 residues. CDR1 and CDR2 (germline): MNHEY, SMNVEV (reference sequence). CDR3 loop: CASSLAVNYGYTF. DNA of the CDR3: TGTGCCAGCAGTTTAGCGGTAAACTATGGCTACACCTTC.

The chain links TRBV19 to TRBJ2-3; TRBD2 agrees at 11 bases. J was trimmed by 3 bases and V by 5 bases; bases with no gene match: 7. The CDR3 is 16 residues long. Per germline, CDR1 LNHDA and CDR2 SQIVND (reference sequence). CDR3 coding DNA: TGTGCCAGTAGTGTCCTCACTAGCGGGAGTACAGATACGCAGTATTTT. Translating gives CASSVLTSGSTDTQYF.

The chain is built from TRBV7-9 and TRBJ1-3; no clear D. Looked up from germline, CDR1 is SEHNR and CDR2 is FQNEAQ (reference sequence). The CDR3 extends over 14 amino acids. Trimming removed 11 bases from V and 4 bases from J, with 18 bases in between. The CDR3, as DNA: TGTGCCGCCGCCCCCCCAAGAGCCGGAAACACCATATATTTT. It codes for CAAAPPRAGNTIYF.

In this sample, this clone turned up once. The chain carries TRBV12-5 and TRBJ2-7; 13 nucleotides match TRBD2. The CDR3 runs to 17 residues. V shed 7 bases, J shed 0 bases, and the junction held 9 bases outside the gene matches. Per germline, CDR1 LGHNT and CDR2 FRNRAP. The CDR3 loop reads CASAQGLAGRISYEQYF. The CDR3 DNA reads TGTGCTAGTGCCCAGGGACTAGCGGGACGTATCTCCTACGAGCAGTACTTC.

The rearrangement uses TRBV19 and TRBJ1-5; 8 positions agree with TRBD1. The CDR3 sequence is 16 residues long. Trimming cost V 6 bases and J 0 bases; bases outside gene matches: 7. CDR1 LNHDA and CDR2 SQIVND come from the germline V gene (reference sequence). CDR3: CASSIPRGHSNQPQHF. The CDR3 DNA reads TGTGCCAGTAGCATCCCCAGGGGGCATAGCAATCAGCCCCAGCATTTT.

This chain uses TRBV6-2 or TRBV6-3 with TRBJ2-1; D is unresolved. From germline, CDR1 is MNHEY and CDR2 SVGEGT. The CDR3 consists of 13 residues. V dropped 5 bases and J dropped 9 bases, with 14 bases sitting between them. The CDR3 coding sequence is TGTGCCAGCAGTCCAACGGCGGCCGTTGAGCAGTTCTTC. Residues: CASSPTAAVEQFF.

This chain uses TRBV6-5 with TRBJ2-5, with a possible D match to TRBD1 (6 bases). Germline V gene sequence: CDR1 MNHEY, CDR2 SVGAGI. The CDR3 spans 15 residues. The ends were cut back, 6 bases at V and 5 bases at J, with 19 bases in the middle. CDR3 residues: CASSLIGGQAETQYF. In DNA form, the CDR3 reads TGTGCCAGCAGCCTAATTGGGGGACAAGCTGAGACCCAGTACTTC.

J is TRBJ2-1 and V is TRBV2, with a possible D match to TRBD2 (6 bases). From germline, CDR1 is SNHLY and CDR2 FYNNEI. This CDR3 is 15 amino acids long. V was pared by 3 bases and J by 2 bases, with 11 bases between. CDR3 loop: CASSEEGPAYNEQFF. As DNA, the CDR3 is TGTGCCAGCAGTGAGGAGGGTCCGGCCTACAATGAGCAGTTCTTC.

The V and J genes are TRBV7-9 and TRBJ2-7; D unclear. Trimming stripped 2 bases from V and 5 bases from J, with 13 bases between. This CDR3 is built from 14 residues. The germline V gene encodes CDR1 SEHNR and CDR2 FQNEAQ (reference sequence). CDR3 amino acids: CASSLSRTVDEQYF. DNA of the CDR3: TGTGCCAGCAGCTTATCCAGGACGGTGGACGAGCAGTACTTC.

This clone was detected only a few times. This chain connects TRBV6-2 or TRBV6-3 to TRBJ2-7; the match to TRBD2 covers 10 bases. The CDR3 is 15 amino acids. In germline, CDR1 is MNHEY, CDR2 SVGEGT. The junction had 8 bases not matched to a gene; V was cut back by 5 bases and J by 4 bases. The CDR3 nucleotides are TGTGCCAGCAGTGACGAGAGCGGGAGGGCGTACGAGCAGTACTTC. Its translation is CASSDESGRAYEQYF.

The chain carries TRBV5-1 and TRBJ2-1; D possibly corresponds to TRBD1 (6 bases). CDR1 and CDR2 from the germline V gene are SGHRS and YFSETQ. The CDR3 spans 14 residues. Trimming pared 4 bases from V and 13 bases from J, leaving 21 bases between. The CDR3 sequence is CASSPTSKGEVQFF. In DNA, the CDR3 is TGCGCCAGCAGCCCTACCAGTAAGGGGGAAGTACAGTTCTTC.

This clone was picked up a small number of times. The rearrangement joins TRBV27 to TRBJ1-1; D call uncertain. The CDR3 runs 14 residues. Germline V gene data show CDR1 as MNHEY and CDR2 as SMNVEV (reference sequence). V lost 2 bases and J 1 base, leaving 8 bases between the germline ends. For the CDR3, the DNA is TGTGCCAGCAGTTTAATGGATTCGAACACTGAAGCTTTCTTT. It yields the protein CASSLMDSNTEAFF.

V and J are TRBV5-1 and TRBJ2-3; 7 nucleotides line up with TRBD1. V lost 4 bases to trimming and J lost 2 bases; unmatched junction nucleotides: 7. CDR1 SGHRS and CDR2 YFSETQ come from the germline V gene. The CDR3 extends over 15 amino acids. This CDR3 reads CASSRRDSLTDTQYF. The DNA for the CDR3 is TGCGCCAGCAGCCGACGGGACAGCCTCACAGATACGCAGTATTTT.

The genes are TRBV6-5 and TRBJ2-1; the match to TRBD2 covers 8 bases. CDR3 size: 14 residues. The V segment lost 5 bases and the J segment 9 bases; nucleotides outside the gene matches: 9. Germline V gene lookup returns CDR1 MNHEY and CDR2 SVGAGI. The CDR3 coding sequence is TGTGCCAGCAGTCTAGGGACTAGTTCGCTTGAGCAGTTCTTC. This translates into CASSLGTSSLEQFF.

This clone was seen more than once but under ten times. V usage is TRBV19 and J usage is TRBJ2-7, with TRBD1 identical over 9 bases. CDR1 and CDR2 from the germline V gene are LNHDA and SQIVND (reference sequence). The ends lost 3 bases at V and 4 bases at J; junction bases unmatched: 4. The CDR3 runs 14 residues. CDR3 DNA sequence: TGTGCCAGTAGTATCGCCGACAGGGGGTACGAGCAGTACTTC. Protein product: CASSIADRGYEQYF.

The chain combines TRBV24-1 with TRBJ2-3; 13 positions match TRBD2. From germline, CDR1 is KGHDR and CDR2 SFDVKD. V dropped 5 bases and J dropped 5; count of bases not matched to a gene: 6. The CDR3 covers 16 residues. The CDR3 region has the DNA TGTGCCACCAGTGCAACTAGCGGGAGGGCCCTAGATACGCAGTATTTT. Amino acid sequence: CATSATSGRALDTQYF.